This TCR beta chain is from a study of blood T cell repertoires in COVID-19. The wider study: Donors in the United States, Italy and Spain gave samples during acute or convalescent COVID-19. Sources were T cells, B-cell-depleted T cells, or PBMCs; the material itself was cDNA or gDNA.

In the source study's methods: Amplification with reference gene primers provided the estimates of nucleated cell counts. Produced via immunoSEQ multiplex PCR; TCRdb's table is partial and in-frame only. The V and J calls and clone size come from that table; D and trimming were worked out from the DNA. The data contain about 130,000 clones, about 77% of them singletons. Germline lookup yields CDR1 KGHSH and CDR2 LQKENI. Deletions cut 3 bases from V and 3 bases from J, with 8 bases between. CDR3 size: 13 residues. This sequence joins TRBV18 and TRBJ1-1; D uncertain. The TCR originated in an elderly man with acute or convalescent COVID-19. The specimen sequenced was peripheral blood. The CDR3: CASSPRSDTEAFF. The CDR3, as DNA: TGTGCCAGCTCACCTAGGAGCGACACTGAAGCTTTCTTT.